These 19 T cell receptor beta chains were sequenced from one sample in a study of cytomegalovirus exposure and HLA in healthy donors (dated by TCRdb to 2016 to 2017). Receptor libraries were prepared by the immunoSEQ multiplex PCR assay. For the multiplex PCR, a mixture combining 60 forward primers for TCR Vbeta segments and 13 reverse primers for TCR Jbeta segments was used. Here the immuneACCESS table is served through TCRdb, limited to in-frame sequences with V and J called. Missing clones are a known gap in these copies; in checked studies unresolved V genes cover under half, and the rest lacks a known reason. For this sample there are around 170,000 clones; approximately 80% appear just once. In total, the top ten clones hold 7% of the sample. The sample comprised PBMCs. The receptors come from a woman in her 40s in good health and CMV-seropositive.

The rearrangement links TRBV20-1 to TRBJ1-1; 7 bases fit TRBD1. The trim removed 5 bases at V and 11 bases at J, leaving 8 bases unmatched. Germline V gene sequence: CDR1 DFQATT, CDR2 SNEGSKA (reference sequence). The CDR3 is 11 residues long. The CDR3 nucleotides are TGCAGTGCTTACCAGGGGGTTCGGGCTTTCTTT. Translation: CSAYQGVRAFF.

The rearrangement joins TRBV6-1 to TRBJ1-6; the match to TRBD1 covers 7 bases. Germline trimming cut 4 bases from V and 6 bases from J; bases unmatched to any gene: 6. CDR3 length: 15 amino acids. Germline V gene lookup returns CDR1 MNHNS and CDR2 SASEGT. Here the CDR3 DNA reads TGTGCCAGCAGTGTTGACAGGGATCGTAATTCACCCCTCCACTTT. It specifies CASSVDRDRNSPLHF.

This rearrangement joins TRBV28 to TRBJ1-2, with a weak D call TRBD1 (5 bases). V lost 3 bases to trimming and J lost 7 bases, with 15 bases between them. Germline CDR1 MDHEN, CDR2 SYDVKM. CDR3 size: 14 residues. Here the CDR3 reads CASSFLGQTFGYTF. The CDR3 DNA is TGTGCCAGCAGTTTTTTGGGGCAGACTTTTGGCTACACCTTC.

This sequence joins TRBV2 and TRBJ2-7, with D perhaps being TRBD1 or TRBD2 (6 bases each). The CDR3 has 15 residues. Trimming removed 6 bases at V and 2 bases at J, with 17 bases between. In germline, CDR1 is SNHLY, CDR2 FYNNEI. CDR3 bases: TGTGCCAGCAGGGAACAGGGACTTTCAGCCTACGAGCAGTACTTC. Protein sequence: CASREQGLSAYEQYF. The full variable domain, with the rest looked up from reference TRBV2 and TRBJ2-7, is EPEVTQTPSHQVTQMGQEVILRCVPISNHLYFYWYRQILGQKVEFLVSFYNNEISEKSEIFDDQFSVERPDGSNFTLKIRSTKLEDSAMYFCASREQGLSAYEQYFGPGTRLTVT.

The chain couples TRBV7-8 to TRBJ2-6; 7 nucleotides line up with TRBD2. After removal of 8 bases from V and 1 base from J, the junction contained 2 bases not matched to a gene. Germline-derived CDR1 and CDR2 are SGHVS and FQNEAQ. This CDR3 has 14 amino acids. The CDR3 spells CASRGESGANVLTF. The CDR3 DNA follows: TGTGCCAGCCGGGGGGAGTCTGGGGCCAACGTCCTGACTTTC.

The rearrangement links TRBV7-2 to TRBJ1-1; 7 nucleotides line up with TRBD1. V lost 8 bases, J lost 1 base, and 10 bases stayed unmatched. The CDR3 loop spans 15 amino acids. From germline, CDR1 is SGHTA and CDR2 FQGNSA. CDR3 region: CASGHDRAPNTEAFF. DNA for the CDR3: TGTGCCAGCGGACATGACAGGGCCCCGAACACTGAAGCTTTCTTT.

The CDR3 reads CASSTDLLGGTEAFF. CDR3 nucleotides: TGTGCCAGCAGCACCGACCTTTTGGGAGGCACTGAAGCTTTCTTT. The rearrangement joins TRBV9 to TRBJ1-1; no clear D gene. CDR3 length: 15 amino acids. Between the trimmed V and J ends, which lost 4 bases and 4 bases, there was a span of 17 bases. CDR1 is SGDLS, CDR2 YYNGEE, per germline.

The chain carries TRBV30 and TRBJ1-2; a weak D match, TRBD1 (6 bases). Germline CDR1 and CDR2: GTSNPN and SVGIG (reference sequence). CDR3 size: 14 residues. V lost 3 bases and J 4 bases, leaving 15 bases between the germline ends. The CDR3 sequence: CAWRAQGHIYGYTF. CDR3 DNA sequence: TGTGCCTGGAGAGCACAGGGACACATCTATGGCTACACCTTC.

This clone showed up just once. V usage is TRBV27 and J usage is TRBJ1-5; the match to TRBD1 covers 7 bases. V lost 3 bases, J lost 7 bases, and 6 bases stayed unmatched. CDR3 size: 14 residues. Germline V gene data show CDR1 as MNHEY and CDR2 as SMNVEV (reference sequence). The CDR3 spells CASSLTGTGQPQHF. The CDR3 coding sequence is TGTGCCAGCAGTTTGACAGGGACGGGACAGCCCCAGCATTTT.

This chain uses TRBV19 with TRBJ2-7; D may be TRBD2 (6 bases). CDR1 and CDR2 from the germline V gene are LNHDA and SQIVND (reference sequence). The V end lost 6 bases, the J end lost 0 bases, and 18 bases lay between the germline ends. CDR3 length: 16 residues. This chain's CDR3 is CASSPVGGGGSYEQYF. The CDR3, as DNA: TGTGCCAGTAGCCCTGTCGGGGGTGGGGGCTCCTACGAGCAGTACTTC.

The chain combines TRBV10-2 with TRBJ1-1; tentatively, D is TRBD1 (5 bases). Trimming took off 3 bases at V and 7 bases at J, with 21 bases between the two ends. This CDR3 region has 16 residues. The V gene's germline CDR1 is WSHSY and CDR2 SAAADI. In DNA, the CDR3 is TGCGCCAGCAGTGAACCCGTCGGGGGGTGGGCTGTTGAAGCTTTCTTT. Translating it yields CASSEPVGGWAVEAFF.

J is TRBJ1-2 and V is TRBV19; D uncertain. CDR1 and CDR2 (germline): LNHDA, SQIVND (reference sequence). This CDR3 has 11 residues. V was shortened by 7 bases and J by 4 bases, with 7 bases between the two germline ends. The CDR3 reads CASMAVYGYTF. The CDR3 DNA sequence: TGTGCCAGTATGGCAGTCTATGGCTACACCTTC.

The V call is TRBV29-1, the J call TRBJ2-3; tentatively, D is TRBD1 (6 bases). CDR1 is SQVTM, CDR2 ANQGSEA, per germline. The CDR3 is 15 residues long. V shed 3 bases and J shed 2 bases, with 15 bases lying between them. This CDR3 is CSVEPGQIDTDTQYF. Here the CDR3 DNA reads TGCAGCGTTGAGCCGGGACAAATCGACACAGATACGCAGTATTTT.

The chain carries TRBV6-5 and TRBJ2-4; 8 bases fit TRBD2. The trim removed 6 bases at V and 13 bases at J, leaving 11 bases unmatched. In germline, CDR1 is MNHEY, CDR2 SVGAGI. This CDR3 has 13 residues. The chain's CDR3 is CASSAEGGGRQYF. Written as DNA, the CDR3 is TGTGCCAGCAGCGCAGAGGGCGGGGGGAGGCAGTACTTC.

This clone is a singleton in its sample. The V and J genes are TRBV4-1 and TRBJ1-2, with D unclear. The V end lost 0 bases, the J end lost 5 bases, and 13 bases lay between the germline ends. Germline lookup yields CDR1 MGHRA and CDR2 YSYEKL. The CDR3 has 15 amino acids. DNA of the CDR3: TGCGCCAGCAGCCAAGAGGTAGGACTGTCATATGGCTACACCTTC. It yields the protein CASSQEVGLSYGYTF.

This clone was observed a single time. V usage is TRBV7-2 and J usage is TRBJ1-1, with 9 bases identical to TRBD1. The J segment lost 3 bases and the V segment lost 3 bases, leaving 2 bases of the junction unmatched. The CDR3 extends over 14 amino acids. The germline V gene encodes CDR1 SGHTA and CDR2 FQGNSA. CDR3 loop: CASSLDRGYTEAFF. DNA of the CDR3: TGTGCCAGCAGCTTGGACAGGGGATACACTGAAGCTTTCTTT.

This clone was found once. The rearrangement joins TRBV11-3 to TRBJ2-1; 8 bases fit TRBD2. The V segment lost 3 bases and the J segment 4 bases; nucleotides outside the gene matches: 5. The germline CDR1 and CDR2 sequences are SGHNT and YENEEA. There are 15 residues in the CDR3. The CDR3 DNA reads as TGTGCCAGCAGCTTCCGTGGCGGGGGGTACAATGAGCAGTTCTTC. Translated: CASSFRGGGYNEQFF. Combining the CDR3 with reference TRBV11-3 and TRBJ2-1 gives the whole variable domain EAGVVQSPRYKIIEKKQPVAFWCNPISGHNTLYWYLQNLGQGPELLIRYENEEAVDDSQLPKDRFSAERLKGVDSTLKIQPAELGDSAVYLCASSFRGGGYNEQFFGPGTRLTVL.

The chain is built from TRBV6-1 and TRBJ1-5; weak D call: TRBD1 (5 bases). Trimming took 1 base from V and 7 from J, leaving 8 bases between them. CDR3 length: 13 amino acids. The germline CDR1 and CDR2 sequences are MNHNS and SASEGT. In nucleotides, the CDR3 is TGTGCCAGCAGTGAAGGGGCAGGGCAGCCCCAGCATTTT. Translation: CASSEGAGQPQHF.

The gene calls are TRBV2 and TRBJ1-4; no clear D gene. The CDR3 contains 11 residues. The V and J ends lost 9 bases and 8 bases respectively, with 10 bases between them. Germline V lookup: CDR1 SNHLY, CDR2 FYNNEI. This CDR3 reads CASKTGEKLFF. The CDR3, as DNA: TGTGCCAGTAAGACGGGGGAAAAACTGTTTTTT.